This T cell receptor (beta chain) was documented in a study of identical twins. This clonotype was counted ten times or more. TCRdb re-derived calls from the 5' RACE reads in MiXCR, one entry per CDR3 protein. The sample consists of about 280,000 distinct CDR3 sequences, around 8.8% of them appearing once. CDR3 size: 13 residues. V lost 8 bases, J lost 4 bases, and 3 bases stayed unmatched. The germline V gene has CDR1 KGHDR and CDR2 SFDVKD. These data also featured in a second study, about yellow fever vaccine responses in identical twins. From that study: It has been reported that, in twins, the vaccine T cell response seemed partly convergent and partly personalized.

The rearrangement joins TRBV24-1 to TRBJ2-2; TRBD1 matches 7 bases. The material sequenced was memory (CD45RO+) T cells sorted from blood. The receptor was isolated from a woman under 30 in good health. The CDR3 spells CATTQGSTGELFF. DNA for the CDR3: TGTGCCACCACACAGGGGTCCACCGGGGAGCTGTTTTTT.